Given below is one TCR beta chain in context. Its antigen remains unknown. The data were taken from a study of T cells in Graves' hyperthyroidism and ophthalmopathy. Study findings and constraints: Before onset, by a median of around 6.1 months, the model predicted ophthalmopathy.

Amplified regions were TCR beta CDR3 sequences from RNA transcripts. HTBI primers were used for first-round RT-PCR of the TCR CDR3. TCRdb re-analysed the multiplex PCR reads in MiXCR, keeping a single row per CDR3 protein. The sample yields around 720,000 distinct CDR3 sequences, just over 35% seen once. Germline CDR1 DFQATT, CDR2 SNEGSKA (reference sequence). V was clipped by 1 base and J by 2 bases, with 15 bases between them. CDR3 length: 15 residues. Calling Graves' hyperthyroidism stable meant ophthalmopathy did not progress within 18 months. Diagnoses were established using clinical symptoms, serum thyroxine and TRAb, thyroid ultrasound and orbital computed tomography.

Input material: blood. This TCR was recovered from a middle-aged woman with Graves' hyperthyroidism. The chain carries TRBV20-1 and TRBJ2-7; D is perhaps TRBD2 (5 bases). The DNA for the CDR3 is TGCAGTGCTAGAGCCGCAGCGGAGAGCCCCTACGAGCAGTACTTC. It yields the protein CSARAAAESPYEQYF.